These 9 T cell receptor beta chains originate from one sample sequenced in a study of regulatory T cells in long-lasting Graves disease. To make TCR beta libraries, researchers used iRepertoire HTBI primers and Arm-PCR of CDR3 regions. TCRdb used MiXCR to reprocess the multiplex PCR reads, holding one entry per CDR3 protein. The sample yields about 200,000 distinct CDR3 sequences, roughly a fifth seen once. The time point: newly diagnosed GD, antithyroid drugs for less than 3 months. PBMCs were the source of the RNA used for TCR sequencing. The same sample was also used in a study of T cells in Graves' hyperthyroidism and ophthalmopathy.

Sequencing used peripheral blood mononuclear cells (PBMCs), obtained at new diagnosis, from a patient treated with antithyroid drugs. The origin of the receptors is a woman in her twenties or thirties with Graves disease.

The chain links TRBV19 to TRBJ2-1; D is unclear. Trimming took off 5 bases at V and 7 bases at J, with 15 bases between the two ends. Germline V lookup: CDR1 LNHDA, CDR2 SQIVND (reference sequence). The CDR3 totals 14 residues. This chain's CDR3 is CASSLGIRGNEQFF. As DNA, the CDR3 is TGTGCCAGTAGTCTGGGTATACGTGGGAATGAGCAGTTCTTC.

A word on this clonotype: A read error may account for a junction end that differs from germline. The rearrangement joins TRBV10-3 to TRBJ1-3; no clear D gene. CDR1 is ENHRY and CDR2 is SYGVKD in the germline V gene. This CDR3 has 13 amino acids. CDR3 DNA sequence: TGTGCCAGCATGGACGGTACTGGAAGCACCATATATTTT. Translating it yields CASMDGTGSTIYF.

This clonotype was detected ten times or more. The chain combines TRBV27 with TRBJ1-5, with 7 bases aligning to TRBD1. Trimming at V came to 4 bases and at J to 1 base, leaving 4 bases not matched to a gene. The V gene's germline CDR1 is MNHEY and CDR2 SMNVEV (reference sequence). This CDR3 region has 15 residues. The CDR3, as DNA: TGTGCCAGCAGTTCAAGACAGGGAAGCAATCAGCCCCAGCATTTT. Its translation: CASSSRQGSNQPQHF.

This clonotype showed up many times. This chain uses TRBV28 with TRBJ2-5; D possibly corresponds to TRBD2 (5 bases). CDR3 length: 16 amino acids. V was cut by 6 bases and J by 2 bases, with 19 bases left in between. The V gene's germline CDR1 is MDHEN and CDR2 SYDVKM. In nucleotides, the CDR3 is TGTGCCAGCAGCCCTCCTCCGGGAAGAATTCAAGAGACCCAGTACTTC. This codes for CASSPPPGRIQETQYF.

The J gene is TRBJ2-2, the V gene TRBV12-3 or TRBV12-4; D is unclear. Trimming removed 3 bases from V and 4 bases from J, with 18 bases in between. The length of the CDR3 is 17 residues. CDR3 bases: TGTGCCAGCAGTTTTTCCCTTTCCCCAGACCTCACCGGGGAGCTGTTTTTT. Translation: CASSFSLSPDLTGELFF.

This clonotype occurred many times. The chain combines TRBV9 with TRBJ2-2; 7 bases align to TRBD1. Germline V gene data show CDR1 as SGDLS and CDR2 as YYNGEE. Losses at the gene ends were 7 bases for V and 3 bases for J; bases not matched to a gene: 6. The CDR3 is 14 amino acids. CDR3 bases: TGTGCCAGCGGCCGGGACAGATACACCGGGGAGCTGTTTTTT. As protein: CASGRDRYTGELFF.

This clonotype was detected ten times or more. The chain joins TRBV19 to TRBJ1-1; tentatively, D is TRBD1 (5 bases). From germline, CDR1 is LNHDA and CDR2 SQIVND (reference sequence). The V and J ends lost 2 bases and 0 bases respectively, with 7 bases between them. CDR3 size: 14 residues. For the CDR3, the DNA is TGTGCCAGTAGTATACGACAGCTGAACACTGAAGCTTTCTTT. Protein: CASSIRQLNTEAFF.

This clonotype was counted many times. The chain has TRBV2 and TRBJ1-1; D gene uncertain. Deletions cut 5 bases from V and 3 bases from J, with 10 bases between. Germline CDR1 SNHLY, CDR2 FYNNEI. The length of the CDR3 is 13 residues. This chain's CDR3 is CASSPGRDTEAFF. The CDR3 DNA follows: TGTGCCAGCAGTCCCGGTAGGGACACTGAAGCTTTCTTT.

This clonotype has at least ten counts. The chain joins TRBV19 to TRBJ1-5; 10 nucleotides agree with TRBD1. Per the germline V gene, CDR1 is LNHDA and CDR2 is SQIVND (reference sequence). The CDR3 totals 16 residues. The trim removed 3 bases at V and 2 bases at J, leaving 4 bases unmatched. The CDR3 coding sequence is TGTGCCAGTAGTATCACAGGGACAGGGGGCAATCAGCCCCAGCATTTT. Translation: CASSITGTGGNQPQHF.